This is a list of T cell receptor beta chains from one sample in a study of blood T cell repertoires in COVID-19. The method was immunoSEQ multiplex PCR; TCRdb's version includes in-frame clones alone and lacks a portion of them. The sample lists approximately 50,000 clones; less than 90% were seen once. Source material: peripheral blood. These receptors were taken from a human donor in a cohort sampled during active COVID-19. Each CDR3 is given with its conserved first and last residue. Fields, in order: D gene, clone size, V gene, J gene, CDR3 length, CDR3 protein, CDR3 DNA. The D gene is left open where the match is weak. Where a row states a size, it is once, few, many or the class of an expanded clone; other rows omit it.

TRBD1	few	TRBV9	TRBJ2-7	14	CASSVQGVPYEQYF	TGTGCCAGCAGCGTACAGGGGGTTCCCTACGAGCAGTACTTC
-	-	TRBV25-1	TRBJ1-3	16	CASSEDLLWSGNTIYF	TGTGCCAGCAGTGAAGACTTATTATGGTCAGGAAACACCATATATTTT
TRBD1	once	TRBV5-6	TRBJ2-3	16	CASSRRGTGDEDTQYF	TGTGCCAGCAGCCGCCGAGGGACAGGGGATGAAGATACGCAGTATTTT
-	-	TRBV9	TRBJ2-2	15	CASSVGAVSTGELFF	TGTGCCAGCAGCGTAGGGGCAGTCTCCACCGGGGAGCTGTTTTTT
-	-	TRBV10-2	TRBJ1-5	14	CASSESHSNQPQHF	TGCGCCAGCAGTGAGTCTCATAGCAATCAGCCCCAGCATTTT
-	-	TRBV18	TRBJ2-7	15	CASSPPTGDRYEQYF	TGTGCCAGCTCACCACCCACGGGAGACCGCTACGAGCAGTACTTC
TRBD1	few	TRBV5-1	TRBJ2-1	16	CASSLAGQSSYNEQFF	TGCGCCAGCAGCTTGGCGGGACAGAGCTCCTACAATGAGCAGTTCTTC
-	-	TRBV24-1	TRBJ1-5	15	CATSEGLNSNQPQHF	TGTGCCACCAGTGAAGGACTGAATAGCAATCAGCCCCAGCATTTT
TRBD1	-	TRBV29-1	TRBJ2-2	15	CSVTWGQTKTGELFF	TGCAGCGTCACCTGGGGACAGACAAAAACCGGGGAGCTGTTTTTT
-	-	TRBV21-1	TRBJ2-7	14	CASSILAAVYEQYF	TGTGCCAGCAGCATACTAGCGGCGGTATACGAGCAGTACTTC
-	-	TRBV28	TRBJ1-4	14	CASSLWQGGEKLFF	TGTGCCAGCAGTTTATGGCAGGGTGGAGAAAAACTGTTTTTT
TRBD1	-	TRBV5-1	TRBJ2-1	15	CASSPGTGGYNEQFF	TGCGCCAGCAGCCCGGGGACAGGGGGCTACAATGAGCAGTTCTTC
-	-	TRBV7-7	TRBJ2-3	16	CASSRLGRGRADTQYF	TGTGCCAGCAGCCGCCTGGGGCGGGGCCGTGCAGATACGCAGTATTTT
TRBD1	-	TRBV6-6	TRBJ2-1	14	CASSDGTASGEQFF	TGTGCCAGCAGTGACGGGACAGCGTCGGGAGAGCAGTTCTTC
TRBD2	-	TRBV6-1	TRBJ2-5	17	CASSEARGSGRWETQYF	TGTGCCAGCAGTGAAGCGCGGGGTAGCGGGAGGTGGGAGACCCAGTACTTC
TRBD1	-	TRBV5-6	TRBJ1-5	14	CASSVGQDNQPQHF	TGTGCCAGCAGCGTGGGACAGGACAATCAGCCCCAGCATTTT
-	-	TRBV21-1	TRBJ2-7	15	CASSVEPLSHYEQYF	TGTGCCAGCAGTGTGGAGCCGCTTTCCCACTACGAGCAGTACTTC
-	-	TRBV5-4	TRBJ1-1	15	CASSSQGQMNTEAFF	TGTGCCAGCAGCAGCCAGGGGCAGATGAACACTGAAGCTTTCTTT
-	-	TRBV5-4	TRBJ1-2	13	CASSPDTNYGYTF	TGTGCCAGCAGCCCGGACACTAACTATGGCTACACCTTC
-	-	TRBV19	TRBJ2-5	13	CASSMAGVETQYF	TGTGCCAGTAGTATGGCAGGGGTGGAGACCCAGTACTTC
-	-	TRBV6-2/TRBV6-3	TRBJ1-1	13	CASSNRVGTEAFF	TGTGCCAGCAGTAACAGGGTTGGAACTGAAGCTTTCTTT
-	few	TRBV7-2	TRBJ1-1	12	CASSLRSGVAFF	TGTGCCAGCAGCTTACGATCAGGGGTGGCTTTCTTT
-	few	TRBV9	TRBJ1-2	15	CASSAVERANYGYTF	TGTGCCAGCAGCGCCGTTGAACGGGCTAACTATGGCTACACCTTC
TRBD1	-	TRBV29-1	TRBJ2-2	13	CSGGQANTGELFF	TGCAGCGGGGGACAGGCGAACACCGGGGAGCTGTTTTTT
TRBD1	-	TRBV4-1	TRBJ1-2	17	CASSQGRTAEGALGYTF	TGCGCCAGCAGCCAAGGAAGGACGGCAGAGGGGGCGTTGGGCTACACCTTC
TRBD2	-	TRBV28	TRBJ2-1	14	CASRVAGGIYEQFF	TGTGCCAGCAGGGTAGCGGGAGGCATTTATGAGCAGTTCTTC
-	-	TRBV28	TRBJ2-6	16	CASSPRGGPGANVLTF	TGTGCCAGCAGTCCCCGTGGGGGCCCTGGGGCCAACGTCCTGACTTTC
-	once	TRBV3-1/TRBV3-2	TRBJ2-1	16	CASSQDPAGSYNEQLF	TGTGCCAGCAGCCAAGACCCGGCGGGCTCCTACAATGAGCAGCTCTTC
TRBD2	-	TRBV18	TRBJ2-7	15	CASSPLGTSSNEQYF	TGTGCCAGCTCACCGCTCGGGACTAGCAGTAACGAGCAGTACTTC
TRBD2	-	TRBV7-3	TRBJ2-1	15	CASSFSGSPYNEQFF	TGTGCCAGCAGCTTCAGCGGGAGTCCCTACAATGAGCAGTTCTTC
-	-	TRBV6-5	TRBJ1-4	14	CASSLGLRNEKLFF	TGTGCCAGCAGCCTGGGACTGCGTAATGAAAAACTGTTTTTT
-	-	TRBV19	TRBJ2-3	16	CASSIGGGGFVDTQYF	TGTGCCAGTAGTATAGGCGGCGGAGGTTTCGTGGATACGCAGTATTTT
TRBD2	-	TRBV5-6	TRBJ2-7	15	CASSLGILADYEQYF	TGTGCCAGCAGCTTGGGTATCCTAGCGGACTACGAGCAGTACTTC
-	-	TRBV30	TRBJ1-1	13	CAWTTGLNTEAFF	TGTGCCTGGACAACGGGGTTGAACACTGAAGCTTTCTTT
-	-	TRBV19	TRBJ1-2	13	CASSIESGYGYTF	TGTGCCAGTAGTATAGAAAGCGGGTATGGCTACACCTTC
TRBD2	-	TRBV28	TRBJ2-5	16	CASSLPGGGYTETQYF	TGTGCCAGCAGTCTCCCGGGAGGGGGGTATACCGAGACCCAGTACTTC
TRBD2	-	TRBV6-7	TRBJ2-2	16	CASPKGGRAHTGELFF	TGTGCCAGCCCTAAGGGCGGGAGGGCCCACACCGGGGAGCTGTTTTTT
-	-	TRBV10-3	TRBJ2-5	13	CAIAVDYLETQYF	TGTGCCATCGCCGTGGACTACCTAGAGACCCAGTACTTC
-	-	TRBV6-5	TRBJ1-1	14	CASSTLGGILEAFF	TGTGCCAGCAGTACCCTCGGGGGTATACTTGAAGCTTTCTTT
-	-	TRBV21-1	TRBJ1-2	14	CASNSGTGGLGYTF	TGTGCCAGCAACAGCGGGACAGGGGGCCTTGGCTACACCTTC
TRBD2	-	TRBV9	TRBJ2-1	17	CASSVTSGRALYNEQFF	TGTGCCAGCAGCGTAACTAGCGGGAGGGCCCTCTACAATGAGCAGTTCTTC
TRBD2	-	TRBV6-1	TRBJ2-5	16	CASSERGLAGQETQYF	TGTGCCAGCAGTGAAAGGGGACTAGCGGGTCAAGAGACCCAGTACTTC
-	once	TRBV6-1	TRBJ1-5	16	CASSDTGTLSNQPQHF	TGTGCCAGCAGTGACACCGGGACACTTAGCAATCAGCCCCAGCATTTT
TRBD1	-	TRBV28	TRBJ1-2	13	CASSPDRVYGYTF	TGTGCCAGCAGCCCCGACAGGGTCTATGGCTACACCTTC
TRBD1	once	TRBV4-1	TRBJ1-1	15	CASSYRLQGETEAFF	TGCGCCAGCAGCTACCGACTCCAGGGGGAAACTGAAGCTTTCTTT
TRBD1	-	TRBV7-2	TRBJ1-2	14	CASSSGIGTGSATF	TGTGCCAGCAGCTCTGGAATCGGGACAGGTTCAGCCACCTTC
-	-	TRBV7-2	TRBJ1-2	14	CASSLGGGNYGYTF	TGTGCCAGCAGCTTAGGGGGCGGTAACTATGGCTACACCTTC
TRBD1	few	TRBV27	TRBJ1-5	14	CASSDRDSNQPQHF	TGTGCCAGCAGTGACAGGGATAGCAATCAGCCCCAGCATTTT
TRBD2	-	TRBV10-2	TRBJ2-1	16	CASSAGTSGRTYEQFF	TGCGCCAGCAGTGCCGGGACTAGCGGGAGGACGTATGAGCAGTTCTTC
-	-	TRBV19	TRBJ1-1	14	CASSTQGGNTEAFF	TGTGCCAGTAGTACACAAGGGGGGAACACTGAAGCTTTCTTT
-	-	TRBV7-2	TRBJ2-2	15	CASSLVGVNTGELFF	TGTGCCAGCAGCTTAGTTGGAGTGAACACCGGGGAGCTGTTTTTT
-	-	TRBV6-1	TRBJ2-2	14	CASSEAIGPGELFF	TGTGCCAGCAGTGAAGCGATTGGCCCTGGGGAGCTGTTTTTT
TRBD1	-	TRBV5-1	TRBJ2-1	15	CASSSGTGTYNEQFF	TGCGCCAGCAGCTCCGGGACAGGGACCTACAATGAGCAGTTCTTC